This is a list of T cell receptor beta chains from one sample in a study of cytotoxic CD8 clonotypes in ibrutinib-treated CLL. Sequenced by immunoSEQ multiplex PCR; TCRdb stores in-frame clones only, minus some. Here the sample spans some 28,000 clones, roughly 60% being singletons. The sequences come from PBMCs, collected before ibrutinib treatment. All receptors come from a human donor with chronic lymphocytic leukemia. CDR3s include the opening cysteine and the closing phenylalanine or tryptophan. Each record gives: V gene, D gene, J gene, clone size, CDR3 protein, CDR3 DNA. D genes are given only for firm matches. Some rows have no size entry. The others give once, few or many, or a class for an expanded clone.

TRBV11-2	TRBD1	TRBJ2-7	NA	CASRQGHSSYEQYF	TGTGCCAGCCGACAGGGGCATAGCTCCTACGAGCAGTACTTC
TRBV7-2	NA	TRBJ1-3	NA	CASSLFSTGTSGNTIYF	TGTGCCAGCAGCTTATTCTCCACAGGCACCTCTGGAAACACCATATATTTT
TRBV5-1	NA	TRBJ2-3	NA	CASSLGVDRTDTQYF	TGCGCCAGCAGCTTGGGGGTAGACCGCACAGATACGCAGTATTTT
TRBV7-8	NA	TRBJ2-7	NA	CASSLRGDQQYF	TGTGCCAGCAGCTTAAGGGGGGACCAACAGTACTTC
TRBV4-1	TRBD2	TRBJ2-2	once	CASSQEMGLAENTGELFF	TGCGCCAGCAGCCAGGAAATGGGACTAGCGGAAAACACCGGGGAGCTGTTTTTT
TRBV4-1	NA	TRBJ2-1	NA	CASSLGPASGNEQFF	TGCGCCAGCAGCCTGGGACCAGCCAGCGGGAATGAGCAGTTCTTC
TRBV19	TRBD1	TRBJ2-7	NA	CASSIAGTVEQYF	TGTGCCAGTAGTATAGCGGGGACAGTCGAGCAGTACTTC
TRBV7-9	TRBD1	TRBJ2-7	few	CASSSTGNYYEQYF	TGTGCCAGCAGCTCGACAGGGAACTACTACGAGCAGTACTTC
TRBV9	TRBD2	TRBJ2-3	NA	CASSTYLAGQTDTQYF	TGTGCCAGCAGCACCTACCTAGCGGGGCAAACAGATACGCAGTATTTT
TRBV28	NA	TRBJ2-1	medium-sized	CASSPRSWVNEQFF	TGTGCCAGCAGTCCGAGGAGCTGGGTCAATGAGCAGTTCTTC
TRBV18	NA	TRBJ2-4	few	CASSPSVMGTGAKNIQYF	TGTGCCAGCTCACCATCGGTTATGGGGACGGGGGCCAAAAACATTCAGTACTTC
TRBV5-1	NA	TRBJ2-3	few	CASSLLDLDTQYF	TGCGCCAGCAGCTTGTTGGACTTAGATACGCAGTATTTT
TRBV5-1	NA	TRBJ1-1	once	CASRPLFATEAFF	TGCGCCAGCAGACCTTTATTTGCCACTGAAGCTTTCTTT
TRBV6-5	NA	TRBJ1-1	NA	CASSYDRQAVNTEAFF	TGTGCCAGCAGTTACGACCGGCAGGCAGTGAACACTGAAGCTTTCTTT
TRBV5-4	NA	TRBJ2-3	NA	CASSHRDTTDTQYF	TGTGCCAGCAGCCATAGGGACACCACAGATACGCAGTATTTT
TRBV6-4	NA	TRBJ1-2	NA	CASSDPQGPTGPRFF	TGTGCCAGCAGTGACCCGCAAGGACCGACCGGGCCGAGGTTTTTC
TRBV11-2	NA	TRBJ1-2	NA	CASSPTGASPGGYTF	TGTGCCAGCAGCCCTACGGGGGCCTCGCCGGGGGGCTACACCTTC
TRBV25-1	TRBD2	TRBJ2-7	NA	CASSESAWREGAYEQYF	TGTGCCAGCAGTGAATCGGCATGGCGGGAGGGAGCCTACGAGCAGTACTTC
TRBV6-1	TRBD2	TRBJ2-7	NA	CASSKAGAQREQYF	TGTGCCAGCAGTAAAGCGGGGGCCCAGAGAGAGCAGTACTTC
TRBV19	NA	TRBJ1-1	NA	CASSWLGAGTEAFF	TGTGCCAGTAGTTGGTTGGGGGCGGGAACTGAAGCTTTCTTT
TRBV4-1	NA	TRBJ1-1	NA	CASSPLGELNTEAFF	TGCGCCAGCAGCCCGCTAGGCGAGCTCAACACTGAAGCTTTCTTT
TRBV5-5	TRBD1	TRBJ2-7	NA	CASSFGTGAYEQYF	TGTGCCAGCAGCTTTGGGACAGGGGCCTACGAGCAGTACTTC
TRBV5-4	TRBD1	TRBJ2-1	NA	CASSSPGGPLGEQFF	TGTGCCAGCAGCTCCCCAGGGGGCCCTTTGGGTGAGCAGTTCTTC
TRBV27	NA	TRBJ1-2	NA	CASSSSGQISYGYTF	TGTGCCAGCAGTTCCTCGGGACAAATTTCCTATGGCTACACCTTC
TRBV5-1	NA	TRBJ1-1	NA	CASSLNAGPDTEAFF	TGCGCCAGCAGCTTGAACGCAGGGCCGGACACTGAAGCTTTCTTT
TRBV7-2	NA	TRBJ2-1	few	CASSSNQGGQFF	TGTGCCAGCAGCTCCAACCAAGGGGGGCAGTTCTTC
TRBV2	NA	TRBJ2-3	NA	CASSDLSDTQYF	TGTGCCAGCAGTGACCTAAGCGATACGCAGTATTTT
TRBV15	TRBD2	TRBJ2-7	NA	CATSRDGEAGGSYEQYF	TGTGCCACCAGCAGAGATGGTGAAGCGGGGGGCTCCTACGAGCAGTACTTC
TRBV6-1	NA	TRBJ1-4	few	CASSVGRGDEKLFF	TGTGCCAGCAGCGTTGGAAGGGGCGATGAAAAACTGTTTTTT
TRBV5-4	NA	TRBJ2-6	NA	CASSRAGSGANVLTF	TGTGCCAGCAGCCGTGCGGGGTCTGGGGCCAACGTCCTGACTTTC
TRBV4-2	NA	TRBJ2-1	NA	CASSQDLLWAGINEQFF	TGTGCCAGCAGCCAGGACCTCCTCTGGGCGGGAATCAATGAGCAGTTCTTC
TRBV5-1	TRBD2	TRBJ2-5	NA	CASSLDTSGSQETQYF	TGCGCCAGCAGCTTGGACACTAGCGGGAGCCAAGAGACCCAGTACTTC
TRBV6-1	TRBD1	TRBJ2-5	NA	CATQTGTRETQYF	TGTGCCACCCAGACAGGGACGAGAGAGACCCAGTACTTC
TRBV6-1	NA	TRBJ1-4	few	CASNRRDEKLFF	TGTGCCAGCAACAGGAGGGATGAAAAACTGTTTTTT
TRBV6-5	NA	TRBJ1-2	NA	CASSRFGYTF	TGTGCCAGCAGTCGCTTTGGCTACACCTTC
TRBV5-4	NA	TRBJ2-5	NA	CASSKQTSQETQYF	TGTGCCAGCAGCAAACAGACTTCCCAAGAGACCCAGTACTTC
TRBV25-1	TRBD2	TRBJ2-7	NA	CASRLSGRAHEQYF	TGTGCCAGCCGTCTTAGCGGGAGGGCCCACGAGCAGTACTTC
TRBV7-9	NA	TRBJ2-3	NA	CASSPSQGTILTDTQYF	TGTGCCAGCAGCCCATCTCAGGGGACAATCCTTACAGATACGCAGTATTTT
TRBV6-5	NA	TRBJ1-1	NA	CASTMGPEAFF	TGTGCCAGCACCATGGGTCCTGAAGCTTTCTTT
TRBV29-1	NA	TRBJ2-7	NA	CSVAVDSSYEQYF	TGCAGCGTTGCGGTCGACAGCTCCTACGAGCAGTACTTC
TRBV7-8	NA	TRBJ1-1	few	CASSLVRGGLTEAFF	TGTGCCAGCAGCTTAGTCAGGGGTGGGTTGACTGAAGCTTTCTTT
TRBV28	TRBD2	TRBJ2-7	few	CASSLSSSLAGGPGEQYF	TGTGCCAGCAGTTTATCCTCCTCACTCGCGGGAGGGCCGGGGGAGCAGTACTTC
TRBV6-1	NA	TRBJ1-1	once	CASKVRGLTEAFF	TGTGCCAGCAAGGTTCGGGGTTTGACTGAAGCTTTCTTT
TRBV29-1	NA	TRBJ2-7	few	CSVEGKAYGEQYF	TGCAGCGTTGAAGGGAAGGCGTACGGAGAGCAGTACTTC
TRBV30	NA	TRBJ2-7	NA	CAWSETRGGEQYF	TGTGCCTGGAGTGAAACAAGGGGCGGCGAGCAGTACTTC
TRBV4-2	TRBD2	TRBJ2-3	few	CASSRASGGLPYTDTQYF	TGTGCCAGCAGCCGAGCTAGCGGGGGCCTTCCTTACACAGATACGCAGTATTTT
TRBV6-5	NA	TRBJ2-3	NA	CASSYRGTDTQYF	TGTGCCAGCAGTTACCGGGGGACAGATACGCAGTATTTT
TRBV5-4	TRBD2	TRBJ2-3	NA	CASSIGGGRIDTQYF	TGTGCCAGCAGCATTGGGGGCGGGAGGATCGATACGCAGTATTTT
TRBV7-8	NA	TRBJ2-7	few	CASSFGRNYYEQYF	TGTGCCAGCAGCTTCGGACGGAATTACTACGAGCAGTACTTC
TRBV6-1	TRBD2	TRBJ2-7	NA	CASSEEVSGGKQQYF	TGTGCCAGCAGTGAAGAGGTCTCGGGGGGTAAACAGCAGTACTTC
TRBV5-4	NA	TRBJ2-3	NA	CATVQGSRVGDTQYF	TGTGCCACCGTCCAGGGTTCTCGGGTGGGAGATACGCAGTATTTT
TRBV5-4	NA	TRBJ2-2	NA	CASSFGRNTGELFF	TGTGCCAGCAGCTTCGGGAGGAACACCGGGGAGCTGTTTTTT
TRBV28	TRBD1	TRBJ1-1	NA	CASSMFRGGMNTEAFF	TGTGCCAGCAGTATGTTCAGGGGGGGCATGAACACTGAAGCTTTCTTT
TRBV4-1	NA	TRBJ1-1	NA	CASSQDSRNTEAFF	TGCGCCAGCAGCCAAGATTCCAGGAACACTGAAGCTTTCTTT
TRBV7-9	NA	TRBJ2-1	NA	CASSPDRYNEQFF	TGTGCTAGCAGCCCTGACCGTTACAATGAGCAGTTCTTC
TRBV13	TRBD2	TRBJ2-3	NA	CASSSTLGAGAPDTQYF	TGTGCCAGCAGCTCTACACTAGGAGCGGGAGCCCCAGATACGCAGTATTTT
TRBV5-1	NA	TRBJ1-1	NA	CASSPSGSTEAFF	TGCGCCAGCAGCCCCAGCGGGTCAACTGAAGCTTTCTTT
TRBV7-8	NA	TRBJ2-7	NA	CASSLEVQAYEQYF	TGTGCCAGCAGCTTAGAGGTCCAGGCCTACGAGCAGTACTTC